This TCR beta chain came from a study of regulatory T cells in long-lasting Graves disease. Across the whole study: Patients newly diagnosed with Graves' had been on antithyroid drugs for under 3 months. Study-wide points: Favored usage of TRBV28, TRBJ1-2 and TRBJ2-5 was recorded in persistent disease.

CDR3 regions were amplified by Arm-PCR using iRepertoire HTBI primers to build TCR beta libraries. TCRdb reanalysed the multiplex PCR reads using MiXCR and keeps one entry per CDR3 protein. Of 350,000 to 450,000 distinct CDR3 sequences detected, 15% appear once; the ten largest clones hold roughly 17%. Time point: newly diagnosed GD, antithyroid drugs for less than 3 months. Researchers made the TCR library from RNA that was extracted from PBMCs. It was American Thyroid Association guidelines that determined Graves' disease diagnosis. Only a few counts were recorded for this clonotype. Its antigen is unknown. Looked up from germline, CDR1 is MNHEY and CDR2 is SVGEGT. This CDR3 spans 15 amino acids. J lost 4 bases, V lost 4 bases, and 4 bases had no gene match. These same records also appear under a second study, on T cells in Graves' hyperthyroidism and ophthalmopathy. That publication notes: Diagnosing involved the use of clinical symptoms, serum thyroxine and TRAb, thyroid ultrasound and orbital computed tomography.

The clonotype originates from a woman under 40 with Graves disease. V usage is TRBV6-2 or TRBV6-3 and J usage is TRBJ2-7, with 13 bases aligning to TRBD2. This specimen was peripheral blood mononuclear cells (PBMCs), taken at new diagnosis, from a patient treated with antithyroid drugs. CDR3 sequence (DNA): TGTGCCAGCAGTTCTATGGGACTAGCGGGATACGAGCAGTACTTC. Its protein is CASSSMGLAGYEQYF.